This T cell receptor (beta chain) came from a study of immune evolution from preneoplasia to lung adenocarcinoma. The assay was immunoSEQ multiplex PCR, and TCRdb's table has in-frame clones only and misses some. Of under 15,000 clones listed, less than 90% were seen once; the top ten hold approximately 2.8%. Details on this clone: Its antigen is not known.

In germline, CDR1 is KGHSH, CDR2 LQKENI. The CDR3 spans 16 residues. The ends lost 2 bases at V and 1 base at J; junction bases unmatched: 2. Points from the study as a whole: Later-stage lesions seemingly showed higher T cell density and diversity than normal lung.

The TCR comes from a donor aged 70 or over with lung adenocarcinoma. Source material: FFPE lung adenocarcinoma in situ tissue. J is TRBJ2-2 and V is TRBV18; 9 bases match TRBD2. CDR3 sequence: CASSPLLAGNTGELFF. CDR3 coding DNA: TGTGCCAGCTCACCATTACTAGCGGGGAACACCGGGGAGCTGTTTTTT.